These 15 T cell receptor beta chains share one sample of origin, sequenced in a study of blood T cell repertoires in COVID-19. Produced via immunoSEQ multiplex PCR; TCRdb's table is partial and in-frame only. The repertoire holds roughly 280,000 clones, with roughly 86% as singletons. What was sequenced was peripheral blood. The receptor source for this set is a woman aged 25 to 39 with COVID-19, enrolled during active disease.

This chain uses TRBV19 with TRBJ1-4, with 8 bases that match TRBD1. This CDR3 region has 16 residues. Germline CDR1 LNHDA, CDR2 SQIVND (reference sequence). The V gene end was trimmed by 3 bases and the J gene end by 8 bases; junction bases not matched to a gene: 11. In DNA, the CDR3 is TGTGCCAGTAGTATTGGGACGACAGGGGTAGACGAAAAACTGTTTTTT. Translated: CASSIGTTGVDEKLFF.

V gene TRBV29-1 combines with J gene TRBJ1-2, with D possibly matching TRBD1 (5 bases). Germline V gives CDR1 SQVTM, CDR2 ANQGSEA. V gave up 0 bases and J gave up 1 base, with 9 bases separating them. CDR3 length: 14 amino acids. The CDR3 region is CSVEEGEFNYGYTF. CDR3 sequence (DNA): TGCAGCGTTGAAGAAGGGGAATTTAACTATGGCTACACCTTC.

V gene TRBV18 combines with J gene TRBJ1-4; a possible D gene is TRBD1 (5 bases). The V end lost 3 bases, the J end lost 8 bases, and 22 bases lay between the germline ends. The germline V gene encodes CDR1 KGHSH and CDR2 LQKENI. CDR3 length equals 17 residues. The CDR3 coding sequence is TGTGCCAGCTCACCTACCCCCCCGGGGCCAGGGAGGGAAAAACTGTTTTTT. It codes for CASSPTPPGPGREKLFF.

The table lists this clone with a few counts. The rearrangement joins TRBV19 to TRBJ1-2, with D perhaps TRBD1 (5 bases). Germline V gene sequence: CDR1 LNHDA, CDR2 SQIVND (reference sequence). Trimming left V 1 base short and J 7 bases short, with 13 bases between. CDR3 size: 14 residues. CDR3 in amino acids: CASSIGGIASGYTF. CDR3 DNA sequence: TGTGCCAGTAGTATAGGGGGCATTGCCTCTGGCTACACCTTC.

The sample holds a few counts of this clone. Additional DNA sequences in this sample encode the identical CDR3. The chain has TRBV5-1 and TRBJ1-6, with a tentative D call TRBD1 (5 bases). This CDR3 has 14 residues. From germline, CDR1 is SGHRS and CDR2 YFSETQ. The germline V and J ends were trimmed by 0 bases and 8 bases, with 9 bases remaining between them. CDR3 in amino acids: CASSLGREDSPLHF. CDR3 DNA: TGCGCCAGCAGCTTGGGCAGGGAAGATTCACCCCTCCACTTT.

This chain joins TRBV4-3 and TRBJ1-4; TRBD1 aligns across 9 bases. Germline loops: CDR1 LGHNA, CDR2 YSLEER. This CDR3 is 16 amino acids long. Germline trimming cut 1 base from V and 7 bases from J; bases unmatched to any gene: 7. The DNA of the CDR3 is TGCGCCAGCAGCCAAGCTTTCGGGACAGGGAGTGAAAAACTGTTTTTT. Translating gives CASSQAFGTGSEKLFF.

J is TRBJ2-7 and V is TRBV19; 12 bases are a match to TRBD1. Germline CDR1 reads LNHDA; CDR2 reads SQIVND (reference sequence). The CDR3 has 15 amino acids. J lost 7 bases, V lost 3 bases, and 7 bases had no gene match. For the CDR3, the DNA is TGTGCCAGTAGTATCCGGGACAGGGGGCCGGGAGAGCAGTACTTC. Its protein is CASSIRDRGPGEQYF.

The chain carries TRBV11-3 and TRBJ2-1; 7 bases are shared with TRBD2. After removal of 5 bases from V and 5 bases from J, the junction contained 6 bases not matched to a gene. CDR3 length equals 14 residues. Germline lookup yields CDR1 SGHNT and CDR2 YENEEA. CDR3 sequence: CASSPGRDHNEQFF. The CDR3 DNA reads as TGTGCCAGCAGCCCAGGGAGGGACCACAATGAGCAGTTCTTC.

The genes are TRBV29-1 and TRBJ2-2, with D unresolved. V shed 1 base and J shed 5 bases, with 5 bases lying between them. The germline gives CDR1 SQVTM, CDR2 ANQGSEA. The CDR3 spans 12 residues. This CDR3 is CSVEVGTGELFF. The CDR3 region has the DNA TGCAGCGTTGAAGTCGGGACCGGGGAGCTGTTTTTT.

V gene TRBV21-1 combines with J gene TRBJ1-3. TRBV21-1 is designated a pseudogene. The CDR3 runs to 15 residues. The CDR3 loop reads CASSGEVLFGNTIYF. The CDR3 bases are TGTGCCAGCTCGGGGGAGGTTTTGTTCGGAAACACCATATATTTT.

The chain has TRBV19 and TRBJ2-1; D remains ambiguous. The CDR3 is 11 residues long. V was shortened by 6 bases and J by 4 bases, with 4 bases between the two germline ends. Germline V lookup: CDR1 LNHDA, CDR2 SQIVND (reference sequence). CDR3 sequence: CASRLYNEQFF. The DNA for the CDR3 is TGTGCCAGTAGGCTATACAATGAGCAGTTCTTC.

The rearrangement joins TRBV2 to TRBJ1-5; TRBD1 agrees at 7 bases. Germline V CDR1 and CDR2: SNHLY, FYNNEI. CDR3 length: 13 residues. V lost 5 bases and J lost 4; bases outside the gene matches: 2. As DNA, the CDR3 is TGTGCCAGCAGTTCGGACAGGAATCAGCCCCAGCATTTT. It translates to CASSSDRNQPQHF.

This clone was counted a single time. Written as DNA, the CDR3 is TGTGCCAGCTCACCGACTAGCGGGAGGACCGGGGAGCTGTTTTTT. This codes for CASSPTSGRTGELFF. The chain recombines TRBV18 with TRBJ2-2; 13 bases align to TRBD2. V shed 3 bases and J 5 bases; nucleotides not matched to a gene: 0. Germline V gives CDR1 KGHSH, CDR2 LQKENI. CDR3 length: 15 amino acids.

V and J are TRBV28 and TRBJ2-7, with 7 nucleotides matching TRBD2. The V gene end was trimmed by 5 bases and the J gene end by 2 bases; junction bases not matched to a gene: 6. Germline-derived CDR1 and CDR2 are MDHEN and SYDVKM. The CDR3 has 14 residues. The DNA of the CDR3 is TGTGCCAGCAGTGACCGCGGGAGTACCTACGAGCAGTACTTC. This encodes CASSDRGSTYEQYF.

V gene TRBV19 combines with J gene TRBJ1-2; TRBD1 aligns across 8 bases. The germline V gene has CDR1 LNHDA and CDR2 SQIVND (reference sequence). The junction had 6 bases not matched to a gene; V was cut back by 6 bases and J by 3 bases. This CDR3 region has 14 residues. CDR3 loop: CASSRQGRHYGYTF. CDR3 DNA sequence: TGTGCCAGTAGCAGACAGGGGCGGCACTATGGCTACACCTTC. The full variable domain, completed using reference TRBV19 and TRBJ1-2, is DGGITQSPKYLFRKEGQNVTLSCEQNLNHDAMYWYRQDPGQGLRLIYYSQIVNDFQKGDIAEGYSVSREKKESFPLTVTSAQKNPTAFYLCASSRQGRHYGYTFGSGTRLTVV.